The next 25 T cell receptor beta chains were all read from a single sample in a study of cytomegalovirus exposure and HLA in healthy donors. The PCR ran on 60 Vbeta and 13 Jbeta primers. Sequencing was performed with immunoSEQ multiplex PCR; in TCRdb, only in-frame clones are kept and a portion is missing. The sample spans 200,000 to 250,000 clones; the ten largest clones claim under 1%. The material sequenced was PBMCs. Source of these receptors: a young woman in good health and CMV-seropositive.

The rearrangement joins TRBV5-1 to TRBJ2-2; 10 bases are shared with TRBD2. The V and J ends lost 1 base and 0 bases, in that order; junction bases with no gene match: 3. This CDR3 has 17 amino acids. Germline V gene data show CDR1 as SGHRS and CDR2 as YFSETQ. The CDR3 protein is CASSLRLAGANTGELFF. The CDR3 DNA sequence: TGCGCCAGCAGCTTGAGGCTAGCGGGGGCGAACACCGGGGAGCTGTTTTTT.

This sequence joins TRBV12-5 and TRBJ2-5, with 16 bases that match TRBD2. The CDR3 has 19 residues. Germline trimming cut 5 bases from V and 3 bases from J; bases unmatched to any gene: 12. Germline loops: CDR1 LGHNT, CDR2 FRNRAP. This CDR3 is CASGLSIPGLAGGKETQYF. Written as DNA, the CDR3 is TGTGCTAGTGGTCTTTCCATCCCGGGACTAGCGGGGGGGAAAGAGACCCAGTACTTC.

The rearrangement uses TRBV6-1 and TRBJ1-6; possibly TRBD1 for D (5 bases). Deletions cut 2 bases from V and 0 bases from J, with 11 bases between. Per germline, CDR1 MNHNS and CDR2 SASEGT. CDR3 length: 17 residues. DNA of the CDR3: TGTGCCAGCAGTGAACCTAGACAGAGCTCCTATAATTCACCCCTCCACTTT. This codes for CASSEPRQSSYNSPLHF.

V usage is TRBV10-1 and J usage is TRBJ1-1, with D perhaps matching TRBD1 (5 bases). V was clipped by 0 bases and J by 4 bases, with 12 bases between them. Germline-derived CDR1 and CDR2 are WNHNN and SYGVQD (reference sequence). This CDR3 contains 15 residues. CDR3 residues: CASSESEGPSTEAFF. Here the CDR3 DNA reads TGCGCCAGCAGTGAGTCGGAGGGACCGAGCACTGAAGCTTTCTTT.

As DNA, the CDR3 is TGTGCCAGCAGCTCCCCAGGGTCGTGGACTGAAGCTTTCTTT. Residues: CASSSPGSWTEAFF. The rearrangement links TRBV5-4 to TRBJ1-1; D is possibly TRBD1 (5 bases). There are 14 residues in the CDR3. Trimming cost V 3 bases and J 5 bases, with 14 bases left between them. CDR1 and CDR2 (germline): SGHNT, YYREEE (reference sequence).

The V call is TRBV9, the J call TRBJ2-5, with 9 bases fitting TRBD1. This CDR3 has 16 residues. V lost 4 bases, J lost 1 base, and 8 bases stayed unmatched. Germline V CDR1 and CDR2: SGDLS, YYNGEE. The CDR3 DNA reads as TGTGCCAGCAGCTGGGGGACAGGGACTTCCCAAGAGACCCAGTACTTC. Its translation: CASSWGTGTSQETQYF.

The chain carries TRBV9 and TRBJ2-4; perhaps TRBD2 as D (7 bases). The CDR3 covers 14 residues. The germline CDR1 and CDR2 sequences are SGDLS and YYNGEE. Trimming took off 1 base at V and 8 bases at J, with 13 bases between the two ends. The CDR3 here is CASSVSGGGDIQYF. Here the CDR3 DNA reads TGTGCCAGCAGCGTATCGGGGGGCGGAGACATTCAGTACTTC.

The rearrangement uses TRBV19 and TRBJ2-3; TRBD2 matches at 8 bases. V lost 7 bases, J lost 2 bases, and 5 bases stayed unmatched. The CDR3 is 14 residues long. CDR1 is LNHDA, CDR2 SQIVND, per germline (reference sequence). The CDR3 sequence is CASKGSGTTDTQYF. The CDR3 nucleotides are TGTGCCAGTAAAGGTAGCGGGACCACAGATACGCAGTATTTT.

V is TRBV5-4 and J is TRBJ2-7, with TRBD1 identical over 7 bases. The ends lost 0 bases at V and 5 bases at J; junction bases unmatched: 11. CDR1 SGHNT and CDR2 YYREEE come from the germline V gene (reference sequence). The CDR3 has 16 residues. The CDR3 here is CASSLVPALRGNEQYF. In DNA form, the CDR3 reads TGTGCCAGCAGCTTGGTTCCGGCTCTCAGGGGGAACGAGCAGTACTTC.

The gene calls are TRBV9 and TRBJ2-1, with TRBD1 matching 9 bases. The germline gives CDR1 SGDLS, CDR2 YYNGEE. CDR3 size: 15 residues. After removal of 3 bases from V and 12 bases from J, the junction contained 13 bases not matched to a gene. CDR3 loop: CASSGRTGEEGRQFF. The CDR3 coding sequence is TGTGCCAGCAGCGGGCGGACAGGGGAAGAGGGTCGGCAGTTCTTC.

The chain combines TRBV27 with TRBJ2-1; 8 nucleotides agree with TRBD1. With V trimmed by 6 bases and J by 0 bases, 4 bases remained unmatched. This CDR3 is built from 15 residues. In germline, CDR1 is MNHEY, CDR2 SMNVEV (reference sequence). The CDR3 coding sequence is TGTGCCAGCAGGACAGGGGCTATCTCCTACAATGAGCAGTTCTTC. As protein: CASRTGAISYNEQFF.

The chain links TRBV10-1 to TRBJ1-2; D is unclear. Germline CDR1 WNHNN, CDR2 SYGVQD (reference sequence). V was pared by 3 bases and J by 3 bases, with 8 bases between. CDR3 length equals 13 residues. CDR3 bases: TGCGCCAGCAGTGAACGGCAGGACTATGGCTACACCTTC. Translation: CASSERQDYGYTF.

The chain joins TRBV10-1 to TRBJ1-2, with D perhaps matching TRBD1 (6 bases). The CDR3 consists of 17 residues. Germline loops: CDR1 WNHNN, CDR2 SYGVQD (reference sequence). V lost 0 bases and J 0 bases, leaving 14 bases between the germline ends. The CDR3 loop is CASSESFRDIANYGYTF. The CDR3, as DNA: TGCGCCAGCAGTGAGTCTTTTAGGGACATAGCTAACTATGGCTACACCTTC.

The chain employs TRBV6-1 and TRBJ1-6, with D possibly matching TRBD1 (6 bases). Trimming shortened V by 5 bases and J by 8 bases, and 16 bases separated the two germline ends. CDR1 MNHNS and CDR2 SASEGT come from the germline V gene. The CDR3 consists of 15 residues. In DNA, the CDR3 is TGTGCCAGCAGTCCCAGATCAGGGGCTGATTCACCCCTCCACTTT. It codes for CASSPRSGADSPLHF.

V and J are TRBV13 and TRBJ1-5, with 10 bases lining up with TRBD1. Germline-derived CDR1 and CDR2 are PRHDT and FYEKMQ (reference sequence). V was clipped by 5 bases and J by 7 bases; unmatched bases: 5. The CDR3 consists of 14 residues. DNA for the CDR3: TGTGCCAGCAGCGAAGACAGGGGGCGGCAGCCCCAGCATTTT. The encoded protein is CASSEDRGRQPQHF.

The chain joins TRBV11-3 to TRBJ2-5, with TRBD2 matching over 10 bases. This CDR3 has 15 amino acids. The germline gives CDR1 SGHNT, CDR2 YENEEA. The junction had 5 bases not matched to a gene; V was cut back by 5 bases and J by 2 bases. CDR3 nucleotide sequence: TGTGCCAGCAGCAGGGGGACTAGCGCGCAAGAGACCCAGTACTTC. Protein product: CASSRGTSAQETQYF.

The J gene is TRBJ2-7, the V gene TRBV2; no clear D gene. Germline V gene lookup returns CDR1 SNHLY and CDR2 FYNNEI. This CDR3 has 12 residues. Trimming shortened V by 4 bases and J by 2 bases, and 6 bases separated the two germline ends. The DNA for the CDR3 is TGTGCCAGCAGTGCGGAGCCCTACGAGCAGTACTTC. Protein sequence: CASSAEPYEQYF.

The CDR3 is CASSLGSQETQYF. CDR3 in DNA: TGTGCCAGCAGCTTGGGGAGCCAAGAGACCCAGTACTTC. The rearrangement links TRBV5-5 to TRBJ2-5; no firm D call. Trimming removed 0 bases from V and 1 base from J, with 4 bases in between. Germline V gene sequence: CDR1 SGHKS, CDR2 YYEKEE (reference sequence). The CDR3 consists of 13 residues.

The CDR3 DNA is TGTGCCAGCAGCCCAGCCCAGGGTTATGGTGGCTACACCTTC. As protein: CASSPAQGYGGYTF. The chain links TRBV7-9 to TRBJ1-2; perhaps TRBD1 as D (5 bases). V was clipped by 5 bases and J by 7 bases, with 17 bases between them. This CDR3 comprises 14 residues. Germline-derived CDR1 and CDR2 are SEHNR and FQNEAQ (reference sequence).

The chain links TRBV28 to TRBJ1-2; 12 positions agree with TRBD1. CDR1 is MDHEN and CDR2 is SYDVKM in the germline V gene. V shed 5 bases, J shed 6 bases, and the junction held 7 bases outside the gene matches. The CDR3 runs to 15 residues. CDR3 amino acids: CASSPGTGGRNGYTF. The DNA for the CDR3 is TGTGCCAGCAGTCCCGGGACAGGGGGCAGAAATGGCTACACCTTC.

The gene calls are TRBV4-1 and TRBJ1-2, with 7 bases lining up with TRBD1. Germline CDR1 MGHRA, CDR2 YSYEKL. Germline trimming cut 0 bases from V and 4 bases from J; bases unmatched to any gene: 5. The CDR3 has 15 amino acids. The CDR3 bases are TGCGCCAGCAGCCAAGATAGGGGGCCTGGCTATGGCTACACCTTC. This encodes CASSQDRGPGYGYTF.

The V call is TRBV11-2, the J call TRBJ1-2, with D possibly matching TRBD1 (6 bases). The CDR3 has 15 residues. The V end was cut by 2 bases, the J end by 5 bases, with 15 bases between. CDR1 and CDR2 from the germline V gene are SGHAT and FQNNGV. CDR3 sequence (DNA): TGTGCCAGCAGCTTATTAGAGGGGGGGGCTTATGGCTACACCTTC. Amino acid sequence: CASSLLEGGAYGYTF.

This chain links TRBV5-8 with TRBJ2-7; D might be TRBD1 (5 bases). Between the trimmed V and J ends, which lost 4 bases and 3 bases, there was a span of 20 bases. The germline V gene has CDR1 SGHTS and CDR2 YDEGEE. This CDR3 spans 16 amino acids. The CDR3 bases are TGTGCCAGCAGCCAGGGTGTAAGGGGTTTCCTCTACGAGCAGTACTTC. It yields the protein CASSQGVRGFLYEQYF.

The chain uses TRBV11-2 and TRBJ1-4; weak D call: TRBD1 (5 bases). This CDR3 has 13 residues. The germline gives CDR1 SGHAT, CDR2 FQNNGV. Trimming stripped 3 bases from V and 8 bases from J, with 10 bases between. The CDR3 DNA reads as TGTGCCAGCAGCTTTATTCGGGGGGAAAAACTGTTTTTT. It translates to CASSFIRGEKLFF.

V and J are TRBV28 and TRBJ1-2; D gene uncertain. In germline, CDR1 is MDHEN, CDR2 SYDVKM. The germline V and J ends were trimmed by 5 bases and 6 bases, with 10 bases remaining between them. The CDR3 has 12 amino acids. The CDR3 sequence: CASSENFDGYTF. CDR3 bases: TGTGCCAGCAGTGAAAACTTCGATGGCTACACCTTC.